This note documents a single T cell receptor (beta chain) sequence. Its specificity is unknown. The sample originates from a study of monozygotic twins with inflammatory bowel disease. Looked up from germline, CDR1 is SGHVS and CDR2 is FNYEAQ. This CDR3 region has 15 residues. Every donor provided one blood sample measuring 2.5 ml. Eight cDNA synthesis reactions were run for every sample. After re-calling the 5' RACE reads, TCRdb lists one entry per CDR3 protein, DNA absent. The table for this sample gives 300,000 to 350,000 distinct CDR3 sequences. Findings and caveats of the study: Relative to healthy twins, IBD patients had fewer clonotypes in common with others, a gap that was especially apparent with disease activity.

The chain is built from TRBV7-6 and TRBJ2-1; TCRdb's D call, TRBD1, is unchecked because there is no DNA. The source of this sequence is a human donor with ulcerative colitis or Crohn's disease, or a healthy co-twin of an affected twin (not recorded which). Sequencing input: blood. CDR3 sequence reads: CASSRRGSSYNEQFF.